What follows are 16 T cell receptor beta chains derived from one specimen sequenced in a study of OX40 agonist ivuxolimab in advanced cancers. Library preparation was by the immunoSEQ multiplex PCR assay. The table was pulled from immuneACCESS by TCRdb, which kept in-frame rearrangements only. Such tables lose some clones; where checked, under half of the loss comes from unresolved V genes, and the rest has no known cause. The table for this sample lists approximately 80,000 clones; roughly 87% of them were counted only once. The top ten clonotypes cover more than 0.15% of the sample. This material consisted of CD4+ or CD8+ T cells sorted from blood, taken in a trial of the OX40 agonist ivuxolimab. The receptors originated from an adult with an advanced solid tumor such as melanoma, head and neck, liver or kidney cancer.

The chain is built from TRBV6-1 and TRBJ1-1; 9 bases agree with TRBD1. The trim removed 3 bases at V and 1 base at J, leaving 6 bases unmatched. Germline V gene sequence: CDR1 MNHNS, CDR2 SASEGT. The CDR3 spans 16 residues. CDR3 DNA sequence: TGTGCCAGCAGTGATAAGGGACAGGGACCGAACACTGAAGCTTTCTTT. This codes for CASSDKGQGPNTEAFF.

The V call is TRBV5-1, the J call TRBJ1-1; D remains ambiguous. CDR3 length equals 14 residues. Germline CDR1 and CDR2: SGHRS and YFSETQ. Trimming removed 0 bases at V and 1 base at J, with 7 bases between. CDR3 sequence reads: CASSLATANTEAFF. In DNA, the CDR3 is TGCGCCAGCAGCTTGGCAACAGCGAACACTGAAGCTTTCTTT.

The rearrangement uses TRBV5-1 and TRBJ2-7, with a weak D call TRBD1 (6 bases). CDR3 length equals 15 residues. V dropped 4 bases and J dropped 0 bases, with 14 bases sitting between them. CDR1 SGHRS and CDR2 YFSETQ come from the germline V gene. The CDR3 spells CASSRSGESSYEQYF. CDR3 coding DNA: TGCGCCAGCAGCAGATCAGGGGAAAGCTCCTACGAGCAGTACTTC.

The V and J genes are TRBV6-1 and TRBJ1-2; 7 bases line up with TRBD1. Looked up from germline, CDR1 is MNHNS and CDR2 is SASEGT. CDR3 length: 15 amino acids. The V segment lost 0 bases and the J segment 9 bases; nucleotides outside the gene matches: 10. CDR3 sequence (DNA): TGTGCCAGCAGTGAAGCGCTGGGGACAGCCGATCGCTACACCTTC. It is translated as CASSEALGTADRYTF.

The rearrangement joins TRBV11-3 to TRBJ2-5; 8 bases fit TRBD2. The CDR3 contains 14 residues. V gave up 5 bases and J gave up 4 bases; unmatched junction bases: 6. Germline V CDR1 and CDR2: SGHNT, YENEEA. The CDR3 reads CASSVSGRGETQYF. The CDR3 nucleotides are TGTGCCAGCAGCGTAAGCGGGAGAGGAGAGACCCAGTACTTC.

This chain uses TRBV19 with TRBJ2-3, with 10 bases aligning to TRBD1. This CDR3 is built from 15 residues. With 3 bases clipped from V and 3 bases from J, the junction kept 3 bases outside the gene matches. The germline CDR1 and CDR2 sequences are LNHDA and SQIVND (reference sequence). The CDR3 region is CASSIDRGPTDTQYF. The DNA for the CDR3 is TGTGCCAGTAGTATCGACAGGGGGCCTACAGATACGCAGTATTTT.

The V and J genes are TRBV6-1 and TRBJ2-3, with a weak D call TRBD2 (5 bases). V was trimmed by 2 bases and J by 0 bases, leaving 12 bases between them. CDR1 MNHNS and CDR2 SASEGT come from the germline V gene. The CDR3 runs 16 residues. CDR3 protein: CASSEPVGGSTDTQYF. In DNA form, the CDR3 reads TGTGCCAGCAGTGAACCTGTCGGCGGGAGCACAGATACGCAGTATTTT.

The rearrangement joins TRBV11-1 to TRBJ1-2; TRBD1 is a possible D gene (5 bases). CDR1 is SGHAT and CDR2 is FQDESV in the germline V gene (reference sequence). The CDR3 loop spans 14 amino acids. V was shortened by 5 bases and J by 3 bases, with 13 bases between the two germline ends. CDR3 bases: TGTGCCAGCAGCGAACCCGGGACCTACTATGGCTACACCTTC. Its translation is CASSEPGTYYGYTF.

The CDR3: CASSLGGTPGGYTF. The DNA of the CDR3 is TGTGCCAGCAGCTTGGGCGGGACCCCAGGAGGCTACACCTTC. The V and J genes are TRBV7-8 and TRBJ1-2; possible D gene TRBD1, 5 bases. Germline loops: CDR1 SGHVS, CDR2 FQNEAQ. The CDR3 has 14 residues. Trimming took 3 bases from V and 8 from J, leaving 16 bases between them.

The rearrangement uses TRBV5-1 and TRBJ1-2, with a weak D call TRBD1 (5 bases). V was clipped by 1 base and J by 0 bases, with 16 bases between them. Germline CDR1 SGHRS, CDR2 YFSETQ. There are 17 residues in the CDR3. CDR3 DNA: TGCGCCAGCAGCTTGTATGGGGCAGAAGGCGCTAACTATGGCTACACCTTC. Its protein is CASSLYGAEGANYGYTF.

This chain links TRBV19 with TRBJ2-1; the match to TRBD1 covers 7 bases. Germline V gene lookup returns CDR1 LNHDA and CDR2 SQIVND (reference sequence). V was clipped by 6 bases and J by 5 bases; unmatched bases: 7. The CDR3 runs to 14 residues. The CDR3: CASSKGQINNEQFF. CDR3 coding DNA: TGTGCCAGTAGCAAGGGACAGATTAACAATGAGCAGTTCTTC.

The chain recombines TRBV5-6 with TRBJ2-1; maybe TRBD2 (6 bases). V was clipped by 4 bases and J by 0 bases, with 14 bases between them. This CDR3 comprises 16 residues. CDR1 and CDR2 (germline): SGHDT, YYEEEE. The CDR3 protein is CASSPMEGTSYNEQFF. DNA of the CDR3: TGTGCCAGCAGCCCCATGGAGGGGACCTCCTACAATGAGCAGTTCTTC.

The J gene is TRBJ2-7, the V gene TRBV19; 9 nucleotides match TRBD1. The CDR3 extends over 13 amino acids. The ends lost 5 bases at V and 13 bases at J; junction bases unmatched: 12. Germline V lookup: CDR1 LNHDA, CDR2 SQIVND (reference sequence). The CDR3: CASSLGDGTGFYF. In DNA form, the CDR3 reads TGTGCCAGTAGTCTTGGCGACGGGACAGGGTTCTACTTC. The full variable domain, its missing parts supplied by reference TRBV19 and TRBJ2-7, is DGGITQSPKYLFRKEGQNVTLSCEQNLNHDAMYWYRQDPGQGLRLIYYSQIVNDFQKGDIAEGYSVSREKKESFPLTVTSAQKNPTAFYLCASSLGDGTGFYFGPGTRLTVT.

This chain joins TRBV30 and TRBJ2-2; 7 bases are a match to TRBD1. CDR1 is GTSNPN, CDR2 SVGIG, per germline (reference sequence). Trimming removed 8 bases from V and 7 bases from J; junction bases left unmatched: 19. The length of the CDR3 is 16 residues. DNA for the CDR3: TGTGCCGGAGCAGTAGGGTGGCAGGGGGAGATCGGGGAGCTGTTTTTT. Translating gives CAGAVGWQGEIGELFF.

This chain links TRBV5-1 with TRBJ1-4, with D unclear. CDR1 SGHRS and CDR2 YFSETQ come from the germline V gene. The CDR3 runs to 14 residues. V lost 4 bases to trimming and J lost 0 bases, with 7 bases between them. CDR3 loop: CASSMDATNEKLFF. In DNA form, the CDR3 reads TGCGCCAGCAGCATGGATGCAACTAATGAAAAACTGTTTTTT. Variable domain in full (rest from reference TRBV5-1 and TRBJ1-4): KAGVTQTPRYLIKTRGQQVTLSCSPISGHRSVSWYQQTPGQGLQFLFEYFSETQRNKGNFPGRFSGRQFSNSRSEMNVSTLELGDSALYLCASSMDATNEKLFFGSGTQLSVL.

V is TRBV25-1 and J is TRBJ1-3; D is uncertain. The CDR3 has 16 residues. Trimming pared 1 base from V and 0 bases from J, leaving 10 bases between. Per germline, CDR1 MGHDK and CDR2 SYGVNS. In DNA form, the CDR3 reads TGTGCCAGCAGTGAATGGCGGTCCTTCTCTGGAAACACCATATATTTT. Translating it yields CASSEWRSFSGNTIYF.